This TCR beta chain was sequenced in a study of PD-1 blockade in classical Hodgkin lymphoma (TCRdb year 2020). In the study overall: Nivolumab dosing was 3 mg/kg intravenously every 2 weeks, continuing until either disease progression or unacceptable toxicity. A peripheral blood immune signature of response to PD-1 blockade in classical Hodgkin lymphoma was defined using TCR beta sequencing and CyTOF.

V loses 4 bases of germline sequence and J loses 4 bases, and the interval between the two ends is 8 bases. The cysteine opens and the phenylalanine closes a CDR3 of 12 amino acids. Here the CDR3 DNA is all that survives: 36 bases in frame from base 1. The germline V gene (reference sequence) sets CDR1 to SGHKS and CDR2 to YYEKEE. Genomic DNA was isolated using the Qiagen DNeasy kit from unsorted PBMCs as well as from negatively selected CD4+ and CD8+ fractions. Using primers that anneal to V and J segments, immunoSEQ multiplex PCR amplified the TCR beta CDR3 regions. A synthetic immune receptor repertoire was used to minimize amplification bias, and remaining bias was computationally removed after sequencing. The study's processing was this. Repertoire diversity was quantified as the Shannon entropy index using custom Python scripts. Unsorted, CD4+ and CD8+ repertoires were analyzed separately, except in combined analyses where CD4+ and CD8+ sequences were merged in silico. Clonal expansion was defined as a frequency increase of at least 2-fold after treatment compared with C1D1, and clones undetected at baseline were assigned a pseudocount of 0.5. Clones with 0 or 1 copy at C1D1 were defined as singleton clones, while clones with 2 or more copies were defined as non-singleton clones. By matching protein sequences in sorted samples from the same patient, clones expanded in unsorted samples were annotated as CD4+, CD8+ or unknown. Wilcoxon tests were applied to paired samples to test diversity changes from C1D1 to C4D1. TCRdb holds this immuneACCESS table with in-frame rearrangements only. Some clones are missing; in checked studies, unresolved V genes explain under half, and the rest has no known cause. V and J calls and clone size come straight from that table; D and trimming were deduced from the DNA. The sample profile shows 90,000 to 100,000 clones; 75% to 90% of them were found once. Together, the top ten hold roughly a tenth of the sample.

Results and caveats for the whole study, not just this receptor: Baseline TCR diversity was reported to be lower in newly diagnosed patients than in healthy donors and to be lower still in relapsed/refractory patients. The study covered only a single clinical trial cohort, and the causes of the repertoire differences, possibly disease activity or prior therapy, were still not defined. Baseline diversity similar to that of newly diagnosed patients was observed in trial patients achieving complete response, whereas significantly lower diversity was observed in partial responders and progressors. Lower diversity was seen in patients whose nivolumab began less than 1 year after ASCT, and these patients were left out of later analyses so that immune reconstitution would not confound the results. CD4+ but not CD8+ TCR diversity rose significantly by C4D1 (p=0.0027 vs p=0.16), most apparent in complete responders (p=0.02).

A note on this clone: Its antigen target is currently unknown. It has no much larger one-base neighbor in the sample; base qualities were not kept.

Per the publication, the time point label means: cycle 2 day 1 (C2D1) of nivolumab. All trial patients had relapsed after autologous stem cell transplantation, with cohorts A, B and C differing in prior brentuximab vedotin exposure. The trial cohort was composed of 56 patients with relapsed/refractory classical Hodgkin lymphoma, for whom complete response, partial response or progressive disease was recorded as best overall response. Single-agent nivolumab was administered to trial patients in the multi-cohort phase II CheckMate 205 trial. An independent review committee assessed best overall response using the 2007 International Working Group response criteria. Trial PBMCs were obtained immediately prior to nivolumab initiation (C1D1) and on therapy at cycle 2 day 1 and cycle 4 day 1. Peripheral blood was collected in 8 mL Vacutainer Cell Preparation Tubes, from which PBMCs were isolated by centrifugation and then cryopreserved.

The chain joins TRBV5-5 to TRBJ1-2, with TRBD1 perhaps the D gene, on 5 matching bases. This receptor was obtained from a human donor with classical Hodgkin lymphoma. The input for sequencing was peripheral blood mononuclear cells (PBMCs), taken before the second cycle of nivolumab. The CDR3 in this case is CASSRDGYGYTF. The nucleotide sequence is TGTGCCAGCAGCCGGGACGGCTATGGCTACACCTTC.